These T cell receptor beta chains were read from a single sample in a study of post-analysis software for immune sequencing data. TCRdb passed the PCR reads through MiXCR, listing each CDR3 protein once. The table lists approximately 350,000 distinct CDR3 sequences, 30% to 45% of them singletons. Source material: blood. The receptors were sampled from a girl between 10 and 17 years old with multiple sclerosis. Both conserved end residues are part of each CDR3. A D gene is named only where the DNA matches it firmly. Not all rows give a size; the values are once, few, many and, for expanded clones, a class.

v_gene	j_gene	abundance	d_gene	CDR3aa	CDR3nt
TRBV5-1	TRBJ2-1	-	TRBD2	CASRSSGGYNEQFF	TGCGCCAGCAGGTCCAGCGGGGGGTACAATGAGCAGTTCTTC
TRBV12-3/TRBV12-4	TRBJ2-5	-	TRBD2	CASGSGLAGDQETQYF	TGTGCCAGCGGTTCGGGACTAGCGGGGGACCAAGAGACCCAGTACTTC
TRBV6-2/TRBV6-3	TRBJ2-5	-	TRBD1	CASSGQVQETQYF	TGTGCCAGCAGTGGACAGGTCCAAGAGACCCAGTACTTC
TRBV12-3/TRBV12-4	TRBJ2-5	-	-	CASSRDYYNEQYF	TGTGCCAGCAGTCGAGACTACTACAATGAGCAGTACTTC
TRBV5-1	TRBJ2-5	once	-	CASRSGTGLGEQYF	TGCGCCAGCAGATCCGGGACGGGCCTCGGGGAGCAGTACTTC
TRBV12-3/TRBV12-4	TRBJ2-7	-	-	CASSLTSGLGLYF	TGTGCCAGCAGCCTTACGTCAGGACTGGGTTTGTACTTC
TRBV6-5	TRBJ2-7	-	TRBD1	CASSYSKGAGYEQYF	TGTGCCAGCAGTTACTCGAAGGGGGCGGGCTACGAGCAGTACTTC
TRBV20-1	TRBJ1-2	few	-	CSARDLKARISGVEARGGYTF	TGCAGTGCTAGAGATCTCAAAGCCCGGATTTCAGGGGTAGAAGCCCGAGGTGGCTACACCTTC
TRBV7-2	TRBJ1-4	-	TRBD1	CASSFTGGAGEKLFF	TGTGCCAGCAGCTTCACAGGGGGCGCAGGTGAAAAACTGTTTTTT
TRBV20-1	TRBJ2-7	few	-	CSAPLPGLDSEQYF	TGCAGTGCCCCCCTCCCGGGCCTGGACTCCGAGCAGTACTTC
TRBV9	TRBJ2-1	-	-	CASSRQQGRGNEQFF	TGTGCCAGCTCCCGGCAGCAGGGCCGGGGGAATGAGCAGTTCTTC
TRBV7-3	TRBJ2-5	-	-	CASKGWETQYF	TGTGCCAGCAAAGGCTGGGAGACCCAGTACTTC
TRBV5-1	TRBJ2-5	-	TRBD2	CASEPPGTSGTQYF	TGCGCCAGCGAACCCCCCGGGACTAGCGGGACCCAGTACTTC
TRBV5-5	TRBJ1-1	few	TRBD1	CASSLGTGYGDTEAFF	TGTGCCAGCAGCTTGGGGACAGGATATGGAGACACTGAAGCTTTCTTT
TRBV5-1	TRBJ2-2	-	TRBD2	CASTHLRGTGELFF	TGCGCCAGCACTCACTTGCGGGGGACCGGGGAGCTGTTTTTT